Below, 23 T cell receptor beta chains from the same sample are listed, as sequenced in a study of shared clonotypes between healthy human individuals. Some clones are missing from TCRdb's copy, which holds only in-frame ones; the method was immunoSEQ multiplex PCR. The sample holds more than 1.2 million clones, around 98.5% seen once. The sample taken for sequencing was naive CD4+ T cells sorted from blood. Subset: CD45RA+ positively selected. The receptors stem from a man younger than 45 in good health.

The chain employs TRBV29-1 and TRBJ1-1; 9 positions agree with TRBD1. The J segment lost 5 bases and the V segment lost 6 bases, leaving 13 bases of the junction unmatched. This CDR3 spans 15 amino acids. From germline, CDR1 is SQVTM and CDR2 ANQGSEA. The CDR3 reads CSVITGGIAYTEAFF. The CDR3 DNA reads TGCAGCGTCATTACAGGGGGCATTGCGTATACTGAAGCTTTCTTT.

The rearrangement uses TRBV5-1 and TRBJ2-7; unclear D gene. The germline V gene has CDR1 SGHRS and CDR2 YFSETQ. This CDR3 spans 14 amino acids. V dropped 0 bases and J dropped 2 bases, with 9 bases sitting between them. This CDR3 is CASSLVGETYEQYF. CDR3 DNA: TGCGCCAGCAGCTTGGTTGGGGAAACCTACGAGCAGTACTTC.

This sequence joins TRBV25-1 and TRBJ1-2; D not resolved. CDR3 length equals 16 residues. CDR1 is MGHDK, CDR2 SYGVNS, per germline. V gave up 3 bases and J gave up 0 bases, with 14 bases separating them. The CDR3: CASSDLGGVANYGYTF. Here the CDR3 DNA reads TGTGCCAGCAGTGATCTCGGCGGGGTAGCTAACTATGGCTACACCTTC.

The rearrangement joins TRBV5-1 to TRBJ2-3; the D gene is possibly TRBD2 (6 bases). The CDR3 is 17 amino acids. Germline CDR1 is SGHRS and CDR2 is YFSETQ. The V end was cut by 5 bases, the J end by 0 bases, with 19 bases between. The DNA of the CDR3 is TGCGCCAGCAGTGAACAGGTGGGCGGGACGAGCACAGATACGCAGTATTTT. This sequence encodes CASSEQVGGTSTDTQYF.

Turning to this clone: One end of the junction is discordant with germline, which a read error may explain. CDR3 nucleotide sequence: TGTGCTAGCAGCTCCGACCCCCCTGGCGAGCAGTACTTC. This encodes CASSSDPPGEQYF. The rearrangement links TRBV7-7 to TRBJ2-7; no clear D gene. This CDR3 has 13 amino acids. Germline V CDR1 and CDR2: SSHAT, FNYEAQ (reference sequence).

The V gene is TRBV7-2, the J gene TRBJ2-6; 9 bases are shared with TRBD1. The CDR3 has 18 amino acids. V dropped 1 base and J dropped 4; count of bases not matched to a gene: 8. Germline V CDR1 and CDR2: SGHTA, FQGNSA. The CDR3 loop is CASSLGMGQGNGANVLTF. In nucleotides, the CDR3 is TGTGCCAGCAGCTTAGGGATGGGACAGGGTAACGGGGCCAACGTCCTGACTTTC.

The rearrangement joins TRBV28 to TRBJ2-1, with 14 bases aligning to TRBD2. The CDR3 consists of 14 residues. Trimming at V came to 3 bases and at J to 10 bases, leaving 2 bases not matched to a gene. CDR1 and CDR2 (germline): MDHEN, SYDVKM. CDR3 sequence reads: CASSLGLAGAEQFF. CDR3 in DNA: TGTGCCAGCAGTTTGGGACTAGCGGGGGCGGAGCAGTTCTTC.

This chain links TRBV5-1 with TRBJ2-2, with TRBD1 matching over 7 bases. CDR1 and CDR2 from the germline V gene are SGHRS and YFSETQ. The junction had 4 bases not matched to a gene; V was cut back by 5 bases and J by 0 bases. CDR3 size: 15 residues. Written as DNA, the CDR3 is TGCGCCAGCAGGGGGACAGCTTCGAACACCGGGGAGCTGTTTTTT. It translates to CASRGTASNTGELFF.

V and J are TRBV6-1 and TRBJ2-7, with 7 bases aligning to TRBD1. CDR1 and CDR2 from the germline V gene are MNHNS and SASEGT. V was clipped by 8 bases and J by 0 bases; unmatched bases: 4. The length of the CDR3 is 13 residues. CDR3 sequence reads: CASGTVLSYEQYF. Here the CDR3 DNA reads TGTGCCAGCGGGACAGTTCTCTCCTACGAGCAGTACTTC.

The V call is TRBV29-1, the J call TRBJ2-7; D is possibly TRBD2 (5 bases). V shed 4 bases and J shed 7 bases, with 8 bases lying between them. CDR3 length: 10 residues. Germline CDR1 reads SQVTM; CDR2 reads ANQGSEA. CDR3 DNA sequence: TGCAGCGTTGGGGAGTCGGAGCAGTACTTC. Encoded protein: CSVGESEQYF.

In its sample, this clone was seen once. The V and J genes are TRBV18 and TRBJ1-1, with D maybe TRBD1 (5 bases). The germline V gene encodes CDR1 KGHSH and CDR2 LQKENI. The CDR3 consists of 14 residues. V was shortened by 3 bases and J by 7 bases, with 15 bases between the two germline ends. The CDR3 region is CASSPMGRTIEAFF. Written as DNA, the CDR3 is TGTGCCAGCTCACCCATGGGACGGACTATTGAAGCTTTCTTT. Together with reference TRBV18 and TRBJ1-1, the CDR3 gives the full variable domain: NAGVMQNPRHLVRRRGQEARLRCSPMKGHSHVYWYRQLPEEGLKFMVYLQKENIIDESGMPKERFSAEFPKEGPSILRIQQVVRGDSAAYFCASSPMGRTIEAFFGQGTRLTVV.

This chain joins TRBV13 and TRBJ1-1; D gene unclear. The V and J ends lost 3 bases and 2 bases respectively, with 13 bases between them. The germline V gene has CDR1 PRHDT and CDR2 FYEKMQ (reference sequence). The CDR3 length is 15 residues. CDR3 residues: CASSLGGVRNTEAFF. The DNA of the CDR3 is TGTGCCAGCAGCTTGGGTGGGGTCCGCAACACTGAAGCTTTCTTT.

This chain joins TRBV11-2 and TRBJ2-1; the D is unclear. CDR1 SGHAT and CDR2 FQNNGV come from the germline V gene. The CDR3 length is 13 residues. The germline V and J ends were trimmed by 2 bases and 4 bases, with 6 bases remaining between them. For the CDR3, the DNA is TGTGCCAGCAGCTTAACCAGTTACAATGAGCAGTTCTTC. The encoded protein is CASSLTSYNEQFF.

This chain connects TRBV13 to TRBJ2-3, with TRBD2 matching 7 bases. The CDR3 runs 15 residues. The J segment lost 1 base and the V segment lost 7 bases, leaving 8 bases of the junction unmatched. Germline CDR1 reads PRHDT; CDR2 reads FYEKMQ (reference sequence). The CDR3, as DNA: TGTGCCAGCATTGGGGAGGGGATGGGCACAGATACGCAGTATTTT. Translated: CASIGEGMGTDTQYF.

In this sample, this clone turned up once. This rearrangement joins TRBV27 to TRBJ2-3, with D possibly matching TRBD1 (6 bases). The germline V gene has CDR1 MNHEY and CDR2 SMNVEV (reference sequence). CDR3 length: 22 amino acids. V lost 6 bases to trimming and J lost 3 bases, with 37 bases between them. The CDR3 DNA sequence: TGTGCCAGCAGAGTGAGGGGGTTTTCTCGTCACAGTTCTCACATCGGAACAGATACGCAGTATTTT. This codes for CASRVRGFSRHSSHIGTDTQYF.

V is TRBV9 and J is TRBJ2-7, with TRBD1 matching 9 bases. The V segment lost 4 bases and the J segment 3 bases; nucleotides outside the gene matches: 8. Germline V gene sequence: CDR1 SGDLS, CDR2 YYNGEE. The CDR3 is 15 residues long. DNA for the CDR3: TGTGCCAGCAGCCCCGGGACAGGGAGCGTCTACGAGCAGTACTTC. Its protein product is CASSPGTGSVYEQYF.

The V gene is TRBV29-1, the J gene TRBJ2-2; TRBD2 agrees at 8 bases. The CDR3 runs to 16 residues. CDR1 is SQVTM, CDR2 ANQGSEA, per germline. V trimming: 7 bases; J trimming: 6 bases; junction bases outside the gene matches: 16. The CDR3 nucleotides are TGCAGCGCACTTGGGATAGCGGGATTACCAGCCGGGGAGCTGTTTTTT. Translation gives CSALGIAGLPAGELFF.

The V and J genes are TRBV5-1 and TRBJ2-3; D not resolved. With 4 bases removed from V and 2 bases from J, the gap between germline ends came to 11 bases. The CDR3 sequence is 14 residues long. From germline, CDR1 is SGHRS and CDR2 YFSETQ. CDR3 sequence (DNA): TGCGCCAGCAGCCCAAACCGGAACACAGATACGCAGTATTTT. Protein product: CASSPNRNTDTQYF.

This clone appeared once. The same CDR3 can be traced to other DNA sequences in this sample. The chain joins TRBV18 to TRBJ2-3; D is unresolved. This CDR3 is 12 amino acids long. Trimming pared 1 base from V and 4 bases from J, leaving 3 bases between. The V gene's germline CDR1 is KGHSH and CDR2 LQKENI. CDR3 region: CASSPLPDTQYF. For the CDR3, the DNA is TGTGCCAGCTCACCACTACCAGATACGCAGTATTTT.

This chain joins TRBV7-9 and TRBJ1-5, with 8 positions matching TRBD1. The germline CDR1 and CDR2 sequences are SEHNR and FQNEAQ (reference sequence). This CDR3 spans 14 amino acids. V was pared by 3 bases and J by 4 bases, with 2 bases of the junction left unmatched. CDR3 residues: CASSLGQENQPQHF. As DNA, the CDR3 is TGTGCCAGCAGCTTGGGACAGGAGAATCAGCCCCAGCATTTT.

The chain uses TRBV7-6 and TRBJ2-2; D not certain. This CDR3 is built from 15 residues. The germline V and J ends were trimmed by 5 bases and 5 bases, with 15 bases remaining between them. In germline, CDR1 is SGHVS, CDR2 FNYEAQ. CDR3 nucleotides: TGTGCCAGCAGCCTAAGTCCCCCTGGAACCGGGGAGCTGTTTTTT. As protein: CASSLSPPGTGELFF.

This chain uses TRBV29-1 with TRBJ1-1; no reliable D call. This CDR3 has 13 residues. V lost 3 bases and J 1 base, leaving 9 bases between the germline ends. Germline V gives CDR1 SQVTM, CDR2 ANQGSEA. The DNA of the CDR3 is TGCAGCGTTGATATCAACACGAACACTGAAGCTTTCTTT. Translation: CSVDINTNTEAFF.

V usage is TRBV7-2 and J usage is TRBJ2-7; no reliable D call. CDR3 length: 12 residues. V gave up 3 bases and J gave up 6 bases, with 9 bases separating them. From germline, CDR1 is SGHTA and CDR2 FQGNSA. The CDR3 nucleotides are TGTGCCAGCAGCTTCCGCGGCGGCGAGCAGTACTTC. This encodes CASSFRGGEQYF.